The text below deals with one T cell receptor beta chain. Its antigen is as yet unknown. The data belong to a study of T cell responses to AZD1222 COVID-19 vaccine. The study, taken as a whole, reports: Baseline serostatus was positive in only a handful of AZD1222 recipients. Recipients of two AZD1222 doses showed rising Spike-specific TCR breadth and depth. No day 14 peak samples; only post-peak repertoires were characterized. Vaccine-related CD4 TCRs covered spike, predominating at 160-218 and 743-854.

Clones were sequenced by immunoSEQ multiplex PCR, and TCRdb holds only the in-frame ones, with some missing. The repertoire consists of roughly 130,000 clones, with around 90% occurring once and the leading ten covering 1.5%. The CDR3 is made up of 20 amino acids. V was clipped by 3 bases and J by 0 bases; unmatched bases: 8. Germline V gene lookup returns CDR1 MGHRA and CDR2 YSYEKL. The receptor comes from an adult in good health. V and J are TRBV4-1 and TRBJ2-1, with TRBD2 matching over 16 bases. Sequences were derived from peripheral blood, sampled on day 0 of AZD1222 vaccination. CDR3 bases: TGCGCCAGCAGCCATCCGGGACTAGCGGGGGGGCTGAGCTCCTACAATGAGCAGTTCTTC. Amino acids: CASSHPGLAGGLSSYNEQFF.